This T cell receptor beta chain was documented in a study of blood T cell repertoires in COVID-19. Study details: Sources were T cells, B-cell-depleted T cells, or PBMCs; the material itself was cDNA or gDNA.

V lost 3 bases to trimming and J lost 0 bases; unmatched junction nucleotides: 3. The germline CDR1 and CDR2 sequences are SGHTA and FQGTGA. The CDR3 loop spans 15 amino acids. Authors' data handling: Using reference gene primer amplification, nucleated cell counts were estimated. Only in-frame clones appear in the TCRdb table, and some are missing; sequencing was by immunoSEQ multiplex PCR. V, J and clone size reflect that table, while D and trimming were determined from the DNA. The repertoire holds 120,000 to 150,000 clones, with roughly 89% as singletons. The sequencing input was peripheral blood. The clonotype originates from a human donor in a cohort sampled during active COVID-19. This chain connects TRBV7-3 to TRBJ2-7; 9 bases agree with TRBD1. CDR3 amino acids: CASSLGTGISYEQYF. DNA for the CDR3: TGTGCCAGCAGCTTGGGGACAGGGATCTCCTACGAGCAGTACTTC.